The source of this T cell receptor beta chain is a study of shared clonotypes between healthy human individuals. Researchers ran the assay at a deep level. This table comes from immunoSEQ multiplex PCR, and its TCRdb copy is limited to in-frame clones, with some not included. The table records 550,000 to 600,000 clones, around three quarters of them present only once. This CDR3 is built from 17 residues. Germline assignment: CDR1 SGHDN and CDR2 FVKESK. The J segment lost 4 bases and the V segment lost 4 bases, leaving 14 bases of the junction unmatched. The sequenced material came from PBMCs. V gene TRBV14 combines with J gene TRBJ1-2, with TRBD1 matching 8 bases. The sequence came from a woman between 40 and 55 years old in good health. Some clones in this sample may be carry-over from other donors' samples. The CDR3 region has the DNA TGTGCCAGCAGCCCCTCCCGGGACAGGCCTTTTTCCTATGGCTACACCTTC. Its protein product is CASSPSRDRPFSYGYTF. Together with reference TRBV14 and TRBJ1-2, the CDR3 gives the full variable domain: EAGVTQFPSHSVIEKGQTVTLRCDPISGHDNLYWYRRVMGKEIKFLLHFVKESKQDESGMPNNRFLAERTGGTYSTLKVQPAELEDSGVYFCASSPSRDRPFSYGYTFGSGTRLTVV.